The sequence of this TCR beta chain was determined in a study of cytomegalovirus exposure and HLA in healthy donors (TCRdb year 2017). For the wider study: An earlier analysis of 587 of the donors reported about 290 Gb of sequence data and 117 million unique TCR beta sequences from about 200 million T cells. The number of donors typed differed by locus, with about 629-630 for A, B, C, DRB1 and DQB1, about 500 for DQA1, approximately 580 for DPA1, and roughly 450 for DPB1. In the later analysis, no new phenotypic data were used to find candidate immune exposures; instead, reliance was placed on TCR beta sequences and their occurrence across donors. On average, roughly 250,000 unique TCR beta nucleotide sequences were sequenced per donor among more than 350 genotyped donors of the cohort, with 15% to 20% of those sequences being non-productive. In a later genetic analysis, genome-wide SNP genotypes for about three fifths of the roughly 670 donors were used, and that subset was treated as a discovery cohort. Roughly five DR-DQ haplotypes were handled as single units for association and clustering because linkage in the cohort was strong. An early release covering about 600 HLA-typed donors comprised 250 to 350 gigabases of sequencing data and tens of millions of unique TCR sequences. Donor age, sex, ethnicity and CMV serostatus were collected together with the repertoire data. In an earlier analysis of roughly 540 of the donors, high-throughput TCR beta sequencing was used to judge whether each TCR beta V gene segment behaved as functional or pseudogenic. A separate validation cohort of 100 to 150 different subjects was used in addition to the roughly 700-subject first cohort. Class I and class II HLA loci were covered by the typing at four-digit resolution. To predict cytomegalovirus infection status, the study combined high-throughput TCR immunosequencing, statistical association of individual TCRs with disease status, and machine learning. Every discovery cohort repertoire had been produced on one sequencing platform. A later analysis re-analyzed previously published TCR beta repertoires from roughly 690 donors and added high-resolution HLA genotyping to study TCR occurrence patterns. The study aimed to test whether cataloging public T cell receptors could reveal signatures of past pathogen exposure. The study profiled the T cell repertoires of around 700 subjects by immunosequencing and related them to cytomegalovirus serostatus. The genetic ancestry cluster associated with self-reported Caucasian donors included 65% to 90% of the roughly 390 genotyped donors. Findings and caveats that apply to the study as a whole: A later analysis associated about 17,000 TCR beta sequences with specific HLA alleles at a false discovery rate of 0.05. Strong co-occurrence of HLA alleles, especially DR and DQ, made assigning TCR associations to individual alleles difficult. Because the 87-base-pair reads could not distinguish some IMGT-functional V segments, including TRBV6-2 and TRBV6-3, those segments were excluded. V-gene and J-gene trimming of TCR beta chains was associated with a missense DCLRE1C variant in a later genetic analysis, and the association was replicated in an independent cohort. A later analysis found that most CMV-associated TCR beta chains appeared HLA-restricted, with HLA associations seemingly driven largely by CMV exposure. Because counts were too low, roughly 17 rarely observed V segments, including chromosome 9 orphons, were left out of the earlier analysis of over 550 of the donors. Because some donors lacked HLA typing at each locus, the association tests relied only on the typed subset. The study gave a list of some 150 TCR beta chains associated with cytomegalovirus. A later analysis found that HLA-associated TCR beta chains were more clonally expanded and had lower generation probabilities than equally common non-associated chains. A group of highly shared sequence variants was considered likely to be a technical artifact of the sequencing pipeline. According to a later analysis, TCR association rates differed among HLA loci, with DRB1 alleles showing the most associated TCRs and HLA-C alleles showing the fewest. Cytomegalovirus status was reported to be diagnosed by the classifier with high specificity and sensitivity in both the original and validation cohorts. The only immune exposure information available for the cohort was CMV serostatus. It was suggested by the authors that the approach could potentially be generalized to other disease states and immunological phenotypes. Several of the top co-occurrence clusters appeared to be linked to parvovirus B19, influenza, CMV and Epstein-Barr virus, according to a later analysis. Compared with the 666-donor mean, donors in an Asian-associated ancestry cluster had fewer N-insertions in productive TCRs, according to a later genetic analysis. Linkage disequilibrium might explain the correlated functional status among segregating V segments, but an unknown experimental factor could not be ruled out. A further reported finding was that TCR beta sequences accurately predicted the HLA-A and HLA-B alleles for most subjects in the first cohort. The cohort was sequenced for TCR beta chains only, and without alpha or paired-chain data the features that could be detected were limited. In an earlier analysis of fewer than 750 of the donors, most TCR beta V segments were observed in productive rearrangements about 87% or about 30% of the time, broadly matching IMGT annotations. In vitro tests confirmed that a few of the cytomegalovirus-associated TCR beta chains recognize cytomegalovirus antigens. Across donors, most TCR sequences were observed very rarely, whereas some public TCRs were present in many individuals. The presence/absence analyses assumed that sequencing depth was roughly uniform across donors, and that assumption may not be true.

V is cut back by 0 bases and J by 4 bases, with 5 bases in the junction unmatched. Reading from cysteine to phenylalanine, the CDR3 counts 15 amino acids. Of the read, only the CDR3 DNA is kept; its 45 bases are in frame from base 1. CDR1 SGDLS and CDR2 YYNGEE were looked up in the germline V gene. A note on this clone: Its antigen is still unknown. The sample holds no much larger clone one base away, and base qualities are not on file.

The cohort comprised around 690 healthy bone marrow donors. At the time of sampling, all cohort members were nominally healthy, though unrecorded immune exposures were likely present. The donor was CMV seronegative and belonged to the group of roughly 330 seronegative cohort members. A peripheral blood sample was collected from each donor, and TCR beta sequencing was performed on peripheral blood mononuclear cells. The Qiagen DNeasy Blood Extraction Kit was used to extract genomic DNA from the blood cell samples. The library was built by means of the immunoSEQ multiplex PCR assay. The multiplex PCR relied on a mix of 60 forward primers for TCR Vbeta segments and 13 reverse primers for TCR Jbeta segments. Amplification of the CDR3 region of rearranged TCR beta genes was performed with a multiplex PCR assay on genomic DNA. Amplified TCR beta libraries were sequenced as 87-base-pair reads on the Illumina HiSeq System. Under the source paper's analysis protocol: In a later analysis, tens of millions of unique TCR beta chains were counted across the 666 repertoires, and around 10 million of these chains were shared by at least two donors. A nearest-neighbor algorithm error-corrected the raw reads and collapsed the reads into unique sequences, merging closely related sequences to remove PCR and sequencing errors. Alignment of CDR3 sequences to IMGT reference sequences was used to assign V, D and J gene segments. For a sequence to be retained, a match of at least six nucleotides to both a V gene segment and a J gene segment was required. Rearrangements were called productive when the CDR3 lacked stop codons and stayed in frame with V and J; all others were non-productive. CDR3 was defined according to IMGT convention as the region running from the second conserved V-encoded cysteine to the conserved J-encoded phenylalanine. Sequences without an unambiguous match to a single V gene segment were excluded from the earlier analysis of several hundred of the donors. In an earlier analysis of a few hundred of the donors, V segments were called functional above 56.7% productive rearrangements and were called segregating when the between-donor standard deviation exceeded 5%. A statistical classification framework was built for diagnosing cytomegalovirus status from the catalog of TCR beta chain sequences. In a later analysis, TCR nucleotide sequences were compared against IMGT/GENE-DB human TR gene sequences so that V and J genes could be assigned. A later analysis assigned CDR3 sequences and most-parsimonious VDJ recombination scenarios with the TCRdist pipeline. In a later analysis, every TCR beta chain was defined by the combination of its CDR3 amino acid sequence and its V-gene family, and reads without a unique V-gene family were dropped. A later analysis removed 450 to 600 highly shared, low-generation-probability nucleotide sequences to deal with suspected cross-contamination and a sequencing artifact. A later analysis calculated a clonal expansion index for each public chain from normalized within-repertoire ranks of inferred template counts. A later analysis computed generation probabilities with a VDJ recombination model fitted to out-of-frame rearrangements, and checked the results against IGoR. A later analysis scored TCR-TCR, TCR-HLA and TCR-CMV co-occurrence with hypergeometric tests, applying a repertoire-size bias correction to TCR pairs. A later analysis estimated false discovery rates by permuting HLA or CMV assignments 20 times. A later analysis grouped co-occurring TCRs with DBSCAN, adding TCRdist sequence similarity when clustering within HLA-allele-positive subsets. For co-occurrence clustering, repertoires with fewer than 30,000 or more than 120,000 public chains were excluded, along with roughly five repertoires with anomalous nucleotide sharing. TCRdb re-hosts the immuneACCESS table, in-frame sequences only. Its copies lack some clones; in the studies checked, an unresolved V gene accounts for under half of them, and the cause for the rest is not known. Clonal size and the V and J genes are those of that table, whereas D and trimming came from the DNA. This sample lists 150,000 to 200,000 clones; around 80% were detected once. The ten largest clonotypes hold about 2% of the sample.

In this chain, TRBV9 is recombined with TRBJ2-3, with 7 bases matching TRBD1. The sequenced sample consisted of PBMCs. The TCR comes from a woman aged 30 to 39 in good health and CMV-seronegative. The nucleotides read TGTGCCAGCAGCGTAGTAGGGGGCGAGGCAGATACGCAGTATTTT. This sequence encodes CASSVVGGEADTQYF.